This TCR beta chain derives from a study of T cells in Graves' hyperthyroidism and ophthalmopathy. Amplification of TCR beta CDR3 regions was performed using RNA transcripts as template. Primed by the HTBI set, a first-round RT-PCR was run on the TCR CDR3. TCRdb fed the multiplex PCR reads into MiXCR, producing one record per CDR3 protein. The sample holds fewer than 400,000 distinct CDR3 sequences, 15% to 17% seen once. V shed 8 bases and J shed 3 bases, with 16 bases lying between them. The length of the CDR3 is 15 residues. Germline V CDR1 and CDR2: MGHRA, YSYEKL. Regarding the study as a whole: Stable hyperthyroidism was separated from ophthalmopathy by a model based on 13 V-J features.

This clonotype was observed a handful of times. What it binds is unknown. Diagnostic decisions used clinical symptoms, serum thyroxine and TRAb, thyroid ultrasound and orbital computed tomography. Fresh peripheral blood, approximately 10 ml, yielded the PBMCs. The sequence derives from a woman aged 18 to 35 with Graves' hyperthyroidism that later progressed to Graves' ophthalmopathy. This chain links TRBV4-1 with TRBJ2-2; D is undetermined. Sequencing input: blood. CDR3 region: CASGKAAADTGELFF. In DNA form, the CDR3 reads TGCGCCAGCGGTAAAGCAGCCGCGGACACCGGGGAGCTGTTTTTT.